The 28 T cell receptor beta chains below were found in one sample sequenced in a study of cytomegalovirus exposure and HLA in healthy donors. The PCR made use of 60 Vbeta and 13 Jbeta primers. The data were produced by immunoSEQ multiplex PCR, yet TCRdb's version contains in-frame clones alone and is incomplete. The sample lists under 250,000 clones, roughly 79% occurring once. The specimen was PBMCs. The source of these receptors is a man aged 25-45 years in good health and CMV-seronegative.

The CDR3 protein is CAISVMPGNDQPQHF. As DNA, the CDR3 is TGTGCCATCAGTGTAATGCCAGGGAACGATCAGCCCCAGCATTTT. The rearrangement links TRBV10-3 to TRBJ1-5; D perhaps matches TRBD1 (5 bases). V shed 4 bases and J shed 5 bases, with 15 bases lying between them. The CDR3 runs 15 residues. The germline gives CDR1 ENHRY, CDR2 SYGVKD.

The CDR3 region is CASSLSGGYTF. In DNA form, the CDR3 reads TGCGCCAGCAGCCTCTCGGGGGGCTACACCTTC. This chain joins TRBV4-1 and TRBJ1-2; D is ambiguous. V was clipped by 4 bases and J by 8 bases, with 8 bases between them. Germline loops: CDR1 MGHRA, CDR2 YSYEKL. The CDR3 totals 11 residues.

The chain links TRBV10-3 to TRBJ2-3, with 8 nucleotides matching TRBD2. The CDR3 has 15 residues. Germline trimming cut 10 bases from V and 5 bases from J; bases unmatched to any gene: 14. Germline V lookup: CDR1 ENHRY, CDR2 SYGVKD. CDR3 bases: TGTGCCACGAACCTGGGAGCGGGAGCGTTAGATACGCAGTATTTT. It translates to CATNLGAGALDTQYF.

V is TRBV7-9 and J is TRBJ2-1; unclear D gene. This CDR3 spans 15 amino acids. Trimming shortened V by 6 bases and J by 3 bases, and 15 bases separated the two germline ends. The germline gives CDR1 SEHNR, CDR2 FQNEAQ (reference sequence). The CDR3 spells CASSSRLSDYNEQFF. In DNA, the CDR3 is TGTGCCAGCAGTAGTAGACTTTCTGACTACAATGAGCAGTTCTTC.

The CDR3 protein is CASSLRSVNTEAFF. The CDR3 bases are TGTGCCAGCAGCTTACGGTCCGTGAACACTGAAGCTTTCTTT. The genes are TRBV7-2 and TRBJ1-1, with D uncertain. This CDR3 is built from 14 residues. V lost 2 bases and J 0 bases, leaving 7 bases between the germline ends. Germline V gene data show CDR1 as SGHTA and CDR2 as FQGNSA.

The chain links TRBV15 to TRBJ2-6; D perhaps matches TRBD2 (7 bases). Trimming shortened V by 1 base and J by 0 bases, and 19 bases separated the two germline ends. Per germline, CDR1 LNHNV and CDR2 YYDKDF (reference sequence). The CDR3 is made up of 20 amino acids. Written as DNA, the CDR3 is TGTGCCACCAGCAGAGTGAGATGGCGGGGGACATACTCTGGGGCCAACGTCCTGACTTTC. This codes for CATSRVRWRGTYSGANVLTF.

This chain connects TRBV5-4 to TRBJ2-5; 8 bases align to TRBD1. Trimming removed 4 bases from V and 5 bases from J; junction bases left unmatched: 10. CDR1 is SGHNT, CDR2 YYREEE, per germline (reference sequence). The CDR3 is made up of 15 amino acids. CDR3 residues: CASSAQTGDMETQYF. DNA of the CDR3: TGTGCCAGCAGCGCCCAGACAGGGGATATGGAGACCCAGTACTTC.

V gene TRBV19 combines with J gene TRBJ1-5, with D unclear. Trimming removed 3 bases from V and 5 bases from J, with 23 bases in between. The germline V gene encodes CDR1 LNHDA and CDR2 SQIVND (reference sequence). The CDR3 has 18 residues. The CDR3 reads CASSIGREVGKSDQPQHF. The CDR3 DNA is TGTGCCAGTAGTATCGGGAGGGAGGTCGGGAAGAGCGATCAGCCCCAGCATTTT.

The V call is TRBV29-1, the J call TRBJ2-7, with TRBD2 identical over 10 bases. V was pared by 7 bases and J by 0 bases, with 12 bases of the junction left unmatched. Germline V lookup: CDR1 SQVTM, CDR2 ANQGSEA. The CDR3 has 16 residues. The CDR3 loop is CSAHITGTSVSYEQYF. DNA for the CDR3: TGCAGCGCCCACATAACCGGGACTAGCGTCTCCTACGAGCAGTACTTC.

The chain combines TRBV29-1 with TRBJ1-1; a possible D gene is TRBD1 (5 bases). CDR1 and CDR2 from the germline V gene are SQVTM and ANQGSEA. CDR3 size: 12 residues. Trimming removed 6 bases from V and 3 bases from J, with 11 bases in between. The CDR3 loop reads CSVADSYTEAFF. The CDR3 DNA reads as TGCAGCGTAGCCGACAGCTACACTGAAGCTTTCTTT.

The V and J genes are TRBV5-6 and TRBJ2-3, with D maybe TRBD1 (5 bases). This CDR3 is 14 amino acids long. Looked up from germline, CDR1 is SGHDT and CDR2 is YYEEEE. V lost 2 bases and J lost 2, with 9 bases in between. CDR3 DNA sequence: TGTGCCAGCAGCTTAAGGGGCCTCACAGATACGCAGTATTTT. This translates into CASSLRGLTDTQYF. Complete variable domain (other parts from reference TRBV5-6 and TRBJ2-3): DAGVTQSPTHLIKTRGQQVTLRCSPKSGHDTVSWYQQALGQGPQFIFQYYEEEERQRGNFPDRFSGHQFPNYSSELNVNALLLGDSALYLCASSLRGLTDTQYFGPGTRLTVL.

The chain uses TRBV5-1 and TRBJ2-1; perhaps TRBD2 as D (6 bases). The CDR3 has 16 amino acids. V lost 7 bases and J lost 0, with 17 bases in between. Germline CDR1 SGHRS, CDR2 YFSETQ. The CDR3 spells CASRPASGSSYNEQFF. In nucleotides, the CDR3 is TGCGCCAGCCGCCCGGCGTCCGGGAGCTCCTACAATGAGCAGTTCTTC.

There are a few counts of this clone. The rearrangement links TRBV25-1 to TRBJ2-7; weak D call: TRBD1 (5 bases). The CDR3 covers 14 residues. The V end lost 4 bases, the J end lost 8 bases, and 18 bases lay between the germline ends. The germline CDR1 and CDR2 sequences are MGHDK and SYGVNS. The CDR3 loop is CASSANGQGRQQYF. CDR3 coding DNA: TGTGCCAGCAGTGCCAATGGGCAGGGAAGACAGCAGTACTTC.

This clone was seen a single time. The chain links TRBV7-7 to TRBJ2-5; the match to TRBD1 covers 9 bases. The ends lost 4 bases at V and 4 bases at J; junction bases unmatched: 7. The CDR3 spans 15 residues. Looked up from germline, CDR1 is SSHAT and CDR2 is FNYEAQ (reference sequence). The DNA for the CDR3 is TGTGCCAGCAGCTGGGGACAGGGTTTCGGAGAGACCCAGTACTTC. Protein product: CASSWGQGFGETQYF.

This rearrangement joins TRBV29-1 to TRBJ1-2; 10 nucleotides line up with TRBD1. This CDR3 has 15 amino acids. The germline gives CDR1 SQVTM, CDR2 ANQGSEA. V dropped 5 bases and J dropped 4; count of bases not matched to a gene: 10. CDR3 region: CSVSPGTGVSYGYTF. For the CDR3, the DNA is TGCAGCGTTTCCCCCGGGACAGGGGTTTCCTATGGCTACACCTTC.

The J gene is TRBJ1-2, the V gene TRBV5-5, with 9 bases matching TRBD1. This CDR3 has 15 amino acids. J gave up 0 bases and V 5 bases, and 5 bases lay outside the gene matches. Germline V gives CDR1 SGHKS, CDR2 YYEKEE (reference sequence). CDR3 amino acids: CASRLQGAANYGYTF. CDR3 nucleotides: TGTGCCAGCAGATTACAGGGGGCTGCTAACTATGGCTACACCTTC.

The rearrangement links TRBV7-3 to TRBJ2-7, with TRBD2 identical over 16 bases. CDR3 size: 17 residues. V dropped 1 base and J dropped 2; count of bases not matched to a gene: 2. Germline V lookup: CDR1 SGHTA, CDR2 FQGTGA. The CDR3 nucleotides read TGTGCCAGCAGCTTAATGGGACTAGCGGGAGGGGCCTACGAGCAGTACTTC. This codes for CASSLMGLAGGAYEQYF. The full variable domain, with the rest looked up from reference TRBV7-3 and TRBJ2-7, is GAGVSQTPSNKVTEKGKYVELRCDPISGHTALYWYRQSLGQGPEFLIYFQGTGAADDSGLPNDRFFAVRPEGSVSTLKIQRTERGDSAVYLCASSLMGLAGGAYEQYFGPGTRLTVT.

J is TRBJ2-1 and V is TRBV10-3, with D unclear. The CDR3 length is 14 residues. From germline, CDR1 is ENHRY and CDR2 SYGVKD. The V and J ends lost 7 bases and 4 bases respectively, with 14 bases between them. This CDR3 is CAITSENKYNEQFF. The CDR3 DNA reads as TGTGCCATCACGAGCGAAAACAAGTACAATGAGCAGTTCTTC.

The chain is built from TRBV18 and TRBJ1-3; 8 nucleotides align to TRBD1. The junction had 6 bases not matched to a gene; V was cut back by 2 bases and J by 0 bases. Germline CDR1 and CDR2: KGHSH and LQKENI. The CDR3 spans 17 residues. The CDR3 is CASSPWTGTDSGNTIYF. In DNA form, the CDR3 reads TGTGCCAGCTCACCATGGACAGGGACCGACTCTGGAAACACCATATATTTT.

This clone was seen just once. The chain uses TRBV5-4 and TRBJ1-1; D might be TRBD1 (5 bases). The V gene lost 3 bases and the J gene lost 1 base, with 10 bases spanning the gap. The CDR3 has 14 residues. CDR1 and CDR2 (germline): SGHNT, YYREEE (reference sequence). CDR3 in amino acids: CASSSTTANTEAFF. CDR3 bases: TGTGCCAGCAGCTCGACGACAGCGAACACTGAAGCTTTCTTT. The full variable domain, completed using reference TRBV5-4 and TRBJ1-1, is ETGVTQSPTHLIKTRGQQVTLRCSSQSGHNTVSWYQQALGQGPQFIFQYYREEENGRGNFPPRFSGLQFPNYSSELNVNALELDDSALYLCASSSTTANTEAFFGQGTRLTVV.

The CDR3 DNA reads as TGTGCCAGTAGTATAGACCCTCCGGGCACTGAAGCTTTCTTT. This encodes CASSIDPPGTEAFF. The V gene is TRBV19, the J gene TRBJ1-1, with unresolved D. Trimming removed 0 bases at V and 4 bases at J, with 9 bases between. Germline CDR1 LNHDA, CDR2 SQIVND (reference sequence). The CDR3 extends over 14 amino acids.

The J gene is TRBJ1-1, the V gene TRBV19, with 10 bases aligning to TRBD1. CDR1 LNHDA and CDR2 SQIVND come from the germline V gene (reference sequence). The CDR3 consists of 16 residues. The trim removed 7 bases at V and 2 bases at J, leaving 10 bases unmatched. The CDR3 region has the DNA TGTGCCAGTATCCTACGGACAGGGGGTGTCAACACTGAAGCTTTCTTT. Its protein is CASILRTGGVNTEAFF.

This clone was seen more than once but under ten times. The V and J genes are TRBV20-1 and TRBJ2-7; D gene uncertain. Germline CDR1 DFQATT, CDR2 SNEGSKA (reference sequence). Trimming shortened V by 1 base and J by 6 bases, and 7 bases separated the two germline ends. The CDR3 extends over 11 amino acids. In nucleotides, the CDR3 is TGCAGTGCTAGAGCACAGATCGAGCAGTACTTC. Translated, it gives CSARAQIEQYF.

Turning to this clone: The same CDR3 can be traced to other DNA sequences in this sample. The chain combines TRBV7-2 with TRBJ2-7, with a weak D call TRBD1 (6 bases). V was pared by 5 bases and J by 4 bases, with 12 bases between. Germline V gives CDR1 SGHTA, CDR2 FQGNSA. This CDR3 contains 13 residues. Here the CDR3 DNA reads TGTGCCAGCAGCCGCCAGGGGTGGTACGAGCAGTACTTC. Translating gives CASSRQGWYEQYF.

This clone came up once. V gene TRBV6-5 combines with J gene TRBJ2-3, with D possibly matching TRBD2 (6 bases). This CDR3 region has 12 residues. Germline CDR1 and CDR2: MNHEY and SVGAGI. V lost 5 bases to trimming and J lost 8 bases, with 11 bases between them. As DNA, the CDR3 is TGTGCCAGCAGTAGTGGGACTGGTACGCAGTATTTT. Protein: CASSSGTGTQYF.

In this sample, this clone turned up once. The chain recombines TRBV7-9 with TRBJ2-2, with a possible D match to TRBD1 (5 bases). The CDR3 length is 15 residues. Per germline, CDR1 SEHNR and CDR2 FQNEAQ (reference sequence). V was pared by 4 bases and J by 3 bases, with 12 bases between. The CDR3 DNA sequence: TGTGCCAGCAGCTCGCCCCTAGGGGACACCGGGGAGCTGTTTTTT. Its translation: CASSSPLGDTGELFF. Complete variable domain (other parts from reference TRBV7-9 and TRBJ2-2): DTGVSQNPRHKITKRGQNVTFRCDPISEHNRLYWYRQTLGQGPEFLTYFQNEAQLEKSRLLSDRFSAERPKGSFSTLEIQRTEQGDSAMYLCASSSPLGDTGELFFGEGSRLTVL.

The chain is built from TRBV5-4 and TRBJ2-2; 11 nucleotides align to TRBD1. CDR3 length: 18 amino acids. Trimming removed 4 bases from V and 5 bases from J; junction bases left unmatched: 13. The germline V gene has CDR1 SGHNT and CDR2 YYREEE (reference sequence). CDR3 nucleotide sequence: TGTGCCAGCAGCACCGAGGACAGGGGGCAAATAAAGACCGGGGAGCTGTTTTTT. This sequence encodes CASSTEDRGQIKTGELFF.

The chain links TRBV7-9 to TRBJ2-7; TRBD2 might be the D (6 bases). The length of the CDR3 is 12 residues. V lost 2 bases to trimming and J lost 9 bases, with 11 bases between them. Germline V gene data show CDR1 as SEHNR and CDR2 as FQNEAQ (reference sequence). The CDR3 DNA reads as TGTGCCAGCAGCTTACCCGGGACTGGGCAGTACTTC. Protein product: CASSLPGTGQYF.